This T cell receptor (beta chain) is from a study of post-analysis software for immune sequencing data (dated by TCRdb to between 2015 and 2017). Describing the broader study: Recorded disease courses included relapsing-remitting, secondary progressive and progressive-relapsing multiple sclerosis, with some patients lacking subtype annotation. A subset of samples was prepared in parallel using single-end sample barcoding, then pooled and co-amplified after Illumina adapter ligation. Patient repertoires were compared against around twelve previously published healthy control repertoires from donors aged about 6 to 28 years.

The germline V gene yields SNHLY for CDR1 and FYNNEI for CDR2. CDR3 length: 11 amino acids, cysteine to phenylalanine. Only the CDR3 region is kept as DNA, spanning 33 bases read in frame from base 1. V was cut back by 8 bases and J by 6 bases, leaving a gap of 9 bases between them. Library prep was done by PCR. The sequencing machine was an Illumina HiSeq 2500. To reduce PCR and sequencing biases, unique molecular identifiers were incorporated into the TCR beta cDNA libraries. Some 500,000 cDNA molecules were obtained for every 1 to 10 million input T cells, so each molecule roughly corresponded to one T cell. Patient libraries were prepared and sequenced with the same protocol used for the earlier healthy control dataset. Samples belonging to the same batch were prepared together, multiplexed and sequenced on a shared HiSeq lane. Regarding the original processing steps: MIGEC was used to process the raw barcoded reads, and molecular identifier groups with only a single read were discarded before consensus assembly and CDR3 extraction. Clonotype tables were post-analysed with VDJtools, and diversity was normalized by down-sampling all datasets to the smallest sample size. To correct batch-related cross-sample contamination, repertoire overlap clustering matched CDR3 amino acid sequences but not nucleotide sequences. TCRdb handled the public reads itself, with Q25 trimming in fastp and clone calling in MiXCR, and kept productive beta chains. For every CDR3 protein sequence, its rows merge into one entry that carries the most common genes and DNA. What appears here as the V and J calls and clone size reflects TCRdb's work, not the paper's. A total of 650,000 to 850,000 distinct CDR3 sequences appear in this sample, around 53% of them only once. Under 6% of the sample rests with the top ten.

Details on this clonotype: This receptor's antigen is unknown. Base qualities are missing; no much larger clone stands one base away.

On the study overall, not on this receptor specifically: Patients showed significantly higher frequencies than controls for a handful of TRBV segments, among them TRBV5-6, TRBV5-1 and TRBV20-1. Direct clustering with F measure showed strong co-clustering of samples prepared in the same batch, prompting a batch-effect correction. The multiple sclerosis patient group was slightly younger than the control group. Multiple sclerosis patients had significantly lower normalized Chao1 diversity than controls, a result that suggests substantial peripheral T-cell clonal expansion.

TCR beta repertoires were profiled from peripheral blood of more than ten young patients with multiple sclerosis to demonstrate the VDJtools post-analysis software. The multiple sclerosis patients were children and adolescents ranging in age from about 6 to 16 years. The chain joins TRBV2 to TRBJ2-3; the D gene is not confidently resolved. The sample taken for sequencing was blood. This receptor was identified in a girl aged 5 to 17 with multiple sclerosis. The DNA sequence reads TGTGCCAGCGTAACCCTGGATACGCAGTATTTT. It specifies CASVTLDTQYF.